The 28 T cell receptor beta chains given below trace back to one sample, sequenced in a study of vaccination effects on CD4 cells after COVID-19. After expansion with viral peptide pools in the ViraFEST assay, antigen-specific CD4+ T cells were sequenced. Between days 9 and 10 of culture, CD4+ T cells were separated out. No antigen has been assigned to these receptors. Profiled with immunoSEQ multiplex PCR; TCRdb holds only in-frame clones, not every one. The data hold about 79,000 clones, with approximately 74% observed a single time. The sequencing used CD4+ T cells from PBMCs cultured with HCoV-229E spike peptides, collected before COVID-19 vaccination. The receptors were gathered from a human donor who received a COVID-19 vaccine.

This chain joins TRBV5-1 and TRBJ1-2; 7 bases map to TRBD1. Germline assignment: CDR1 SGHRS and CDR2 YFSETQ. J was trimmed by 2 bases and V by 5 bases; bases with no gene match: 12. The CDR3 has 16 amino acids. CDR3 in DNA: TGCGCCAGCAGACGAGACTCGACAGGGCCGAACTATGGCTACACCTTC. Its protein product is CASRRDSTGPNYGYTF.

This clone has a single count. This rearrangement joins TRBV3-1 (or the pseudogene TRBV3-2) to TRBJ2-5; 9 bases align to TRBD2. Germline V gene lookup returns CDR1 LGHDT and CDR2 YNNKEL (reference sequence). CDR3 length equals 15 residues. The V segment lost 8 bases and the J segment 7 bases; nucleotides outside the gene matches: 14. CDR3 DNA: TGTGCCAGCCGAATTAGCGGGAGCTCCGTTAGGACCCAGTACTTC. Protein: CASRISGSSVRTQYF.

This rearrangement joins TRBV2 to TRBJ2-5, with 12 positions matching TRBD2. The V gene end was trimmed by 3 bases and the J gene end by 5 bases; junction bases not matched to a gene: 10. Germline V gene data show CDR1 as SNHLY and CDR2 as FYNNEI. This CDR3 is built from 17 residues. The CDR3: CASSDPASGGAFETQYF. DNA for the CDR3: TGTGCCAGCAGTGATCCGGCTAGCGGGGGGGCTTTTGAGACCCAGTACTTC. The whole variable domain, remainder taken from reference TRBV2 and TRBJ2-5, is EPEVTQTPSHQVTQMGQEVILRCVPISNHLYFYWYRQILGQKVEFLVSFYNNEISEKSEIFDDQFSVERPDGSNFTLKIRSTKLEDSAMYFCASSDPASGGAFETQYFGPGTRLLVL.

The V and J genes are TRBV13 and TRBJ2-3; 13 bases agree with TRBD2. CDR3 length: 19 residues. Germline loops: CDR1 PRHDT, CDR2 FYEKMQ (reference sequence). After removal of 4 bases from V and 0 bases from J, the junction contained 10 bases not matched to a gene. CDR3 DNA: TGTGCCAGCAGCTACTCCAGACTAGCGGGGGGACGGAGCACAGATACGCAGTATTTT. Residues: CASSYSRLAGGRSTDTQYF. Variable domain in full (rest from reference TRBV13 and TRBJ2-3): AAGVIQSPRHLIKEKRETATLKCYPIPRHDTVYWYQQGPGQDPQFLISFYEKMQSDKGSIPDRFSAQQFSDYHSELNMSSLELGDSALYFCASSYSRLAGGRSTDTQYFGPGTRLTVL.

The chain carries TRBV28 and TRBJ1-3, with TRBD1 identical over 7 bases. Germline CDR1 MDHEN, CDR2 SYDVKM. This CDR3 is 14 amino acids long. Trimming removed 4 bases from V and 2 bases from J; junction bases left unmatched: 2. CDR3 nucleotide sequence: TGTGCCAGCAGTTCTCAGGGGGCTGGAAACACCATATATTTT. It codes for CASSSQGAGNTIYF.

The chain is built from TRBV3-1 (or the pseudogene TRBV3-2) and TRBJ2-3; no firm D call. Trimming took 7 bases from V and 0 from J, leaving 14 bases between them. The CDR3 spans 15 residues. The germline gives CDR1 LGHDT, CDR2 YNNKEL (reference sequence). Here the CDR3 DNA reads TGTGCCAGCAACGAACGTGGTTCTAGCACAGATACGCAGTATTTT. This codes for CASNERGSSTDTQYF.

This chain links TRBV12-3 or TRBV12-4 with TRBJ2-3; a weak D match, TRBD1 (5 bases). V shed 5 bases and J shed 6 bases, with 12 bases lying between them. The CDR3 is 13 residues long. This chain's CDR3 is CASSPRAGDTQYF. Here the CDR3 DNA reads TGTGCCAGCAGTCCCAGGGCTGGCGATACGCAGTATTTT.

This sequence joins TRBV3-1 (or the pseudogene TRBV3-2) and TRBJ2-2, with unresolved D. The V end lost 4 bases, the J end lost 4 bases, and 1 base lay between the germline ends. CDR3 length equals 11 residues. In germline, CDR1 is LGHDT, CDR2 YNNKEL (reference sequence). This chain's CDR3 is CASSRTGELFF. The CDR3 nucleotides read TGTGCCAGCAGCCGCACCGGGGAGCTGTTTTTT.

This sequence joins TRBV18 and TRBJ1-5; maybe TRBD1 (5 bases). The CDR3 is made up of 14 amino acids. V lost 4 bases and J lost 3, with 10 bases in between. Germline V gene lookup returns CDR1 KGHSH and CDR2 LQKENI. CDR3 nucleotides: TGTGCCAGCTCACTGACAGTTGACAATCAGCCCCAGCATTTT. Translation gives CASSLTVDNQPQHF.

J is TRBJ2-6 and V is TRBV5-6; 9 positions match TRBD1. V was clipped by 4 bases and J by 2 bases; unmatched bases: 10. The germline gives CDR1 SGHDT, CDR2 YYEEEE. CDR3 length: 18 residues. This CDR3 reads CASSRDREKLAGANVLTF. Written as DNA, the CDR3 is TGTGCCAGCAGCCGGGACAGGGAGAAGTTAGCTGGGGCCAACGTCCTGACTTTC. Looking up the rest from reference TRBV5-6 and TRBJ2-6 gives the full variable domain: DAGVTQSPTHLIKTRGQQVTLRCSPKSGHDTVSWYQQALGQGPQFIFQYYEEEERQRGNFPDRFSGHQFPNYSSELNVNALLLGDSALYLCASSRDREKLAGANVLTFGAGSRLTVL.

This clone appeared a few times. In DNA, the CDR3 is TGTGCCAGCAGCCAAGCCCGGGCAAACTATGGCTACACCTTC. This encodes CASSQARANYGYTF. This chain joins TRBV3-1 (or the pseudogene TRBV3-2) and TRBJ1-2; no clear D. This CDR3 region has 14 residues. Germline loops: CDR1 LGHDT, CDR2 YNNKEL (reference sequence). V dropped 1 base and J dropped 2 bases, with 8 bases sitting between them.

V and J are TRBV18 and TRBJ2-3, with a possible D match to TRBD2 (5 bases). V was clipped by 4 bases and J by 2 bases, with 13 bases between them. CDR1 KGHSH and CDR2 LQKENI come from the germline V gene. This CDR3 is built from 15 residues. The CDR3 loop reads CASSLDLEPTDTQYF. The CDR3 bases are TGTGCCAGCTCACTGGACTTGGAACCCACAGATACGCAGTATTTT.

The genes are TRBV6-5 and TRBJ2-3, with D possibly being TRBD2 (5 bases). Trimming cost V 6 bases and J 3 bases, with 13 bases left between them. The CDR3 consists of 14 residues. CDR1 is MNHEY, CDR2 SVGAGI, per germline. The CDR3: CASSGIPFTDTQYF. In DNA, the CDR3 is TGTGCCAGCAGCGGGATCCCCTTTACAGATACGCAGTATTTT.

The V and J genes are TRBV4-3 and TRBJ2-6; D is ambiguous. Trimming took off 2 bases at V and 4 bases at J, with 6 bases between the two ends. Per germline, CDR1 LGHNA and CDR2 YSLEER. The CDR3 has 14 amino acids. The CDR3 region has the DNA TGCGCCAGCAGCCAAAGCTTGGGGGCCAACGTCCTGACTTTC. Translation: CASSQSLGANVLTF.

The chain uses TRBV11-3 and TRBJ2-3, with unresolved D. The CDR3 is 16 amino acids. Germline assignment: CDR1 SGHNT and CDR2 YENEEA. V lost 4 bases to trimming and J lost 0 bases, with 14 bases between them. The CDR3 DNA reads TGTGCCAGCAGCTCACCGAACACCTCTAGCACAGATACGCAGTATTTT. Protein sequence: CASSSPNTSSTDTQYF.

The chain recombines TRBV5-8 with TRBJ1-1; D gene ambiguous. The V gene's germline CDR1 is SGHTS and CDR2 YDEGEE. The CDR3 extends over 16 amino acids. The germline V and J ends were trimmed by 7 bases and 0 bases, with 19 bases remaining between them. This chain's CDR3 is CASPTYPRTVNTEAFF. The DNA for the CDR3 is TGTGCCAGCCCCACCTATCCACGGACGGTGAACACTGAAGCTTTCTTT.

The rearrangement joins TRBV21-1 to TRBJ2-7. TRBV21-1 is termed a pseudogene. This CDR3 has 16 amino acids. CDR3 coding DNA: TGTGCCAGCCCAAATGGTGGGGAATTGGGGACCCACGAGCAGTACGTC. Residues: CASPNGGELGTHEQYV.

This rearrangement joins TRBV12-3 or TRBV12-4 to TRBJ1-5; D remains unclear. CDR3 length: 13 amino acids. The V gene lost 3 bases and the J gene lost 5 bases, with 8 bases spanning the gap. The DNA of the CDR3 is TGTGCCAGCAGTTTGGTTCTGGATCAGCCCCAGCATTTT. It encodes CASSLVLDQPQHF.

Concerning this clone: Other DNA sequences of this sample code for an identical CDR3. The CDR3: CASSLIGNTEAFF. Written as DNA, the CDR3 is TGTGCCAGCAGTTTAATCGGGAACACTGAAGCTTTCTTT. This sequence joins TRBV12-3 or TRBV12-4 and TRBJ1-1; D uncertain. This CDR3 contains 13 residues. V lost 2 bases, J lost 1 base, and 5 bases lay in between.

The chain recombines TRBV2 with TRBJ1-2; D possibly corresponds to TRBD1 (6 bases). Germline V gene data show CDR1 as SNHLY and CDR2 as FYNNEI. The CDR3 loop spans 12 amino acids. V was trimmed by 6 bases and J by 5 bases, leaving 10 bases between them. The CDR3 loop is CASSRDIYGYTF. In nucleotides, the CDR3 is TGTGCCAGCAGCCGGGACATTTATGGCTACACCTTC. Based on the CDR3 plus reference TRBV2 and TRBJ1-2, the full variable domain is EPEVTQTPSHQVTQMGQEVILRCVPISNHLYFYWYRQILGQKVEFLVSFYNNEISEKSEIFDDQFSVERPDGSNFTLKIRSTKLEDSAMYFCASSRDIYGYTFGSGTRLTVV.

The sample holds one count of this clone. CDR3 bases: TGTGCCAGCAGACTTCAGGGGGTCCAGACCGGGGAGCTGTTTTTT. As protein: CASRLQGVQTGELFF. The chain recombines TRBV7-9 with TRBJ2-2; 7 nucleotides agree with TRBD1. V was pared by 6 bases and J by 5 bases, with 9 bases of the junction left unmatched. CDR3 length: 15 amino acids. Germline V gene data show CDR1 as SEHNR and CDR2 as FQNEAQ (reference sequence).

The rearrangement joins TRBV3-1 (or the pseudogene TRBV3-2) to TRBJ2-5; 8 nucleotides agree with TRBD2. Germline lookup yields CDR1 LGHDT and CDR2 YNNKEL (reference sequence). V lost 2 bases to trimming and J lost 7 bases; unmatched junction nucleotides: 12. The CDR3 contains 16 residues. This CDR3 is CASSQLSGGPSGTQYF. The CDR3, as DNA: TGTGCCAGCAGCCAACTGAGCGGGGGCCCGAGCGGGACCCAGTACTTC.

The rearrangement joins TRBV28 to TRBJ1-4; D is possibly TRBD1 (6 bases). The length of the CDR3 is 13 residues. V was trimmed by 6 bases and J by 8 bases, leaving 13 bases between them. CDR1 and CDR2 from the germline V gene are MDHEN and SYDVKM. The CDR3 sequence is CASRDRRSEKLFF. The CDR3 bases are TGTGCCAGCAGGGACAGAAGATCGGAAAAACTGTTTTTT.

The chain combines TRBV18 with TRBJ2-3, with D hard to call. Trimming stripped 3 bases from V and 3 bases from J, with 10 bases between. The CDR3 has 14 residues. CDR1 is KGHSH and CDR2 is LQKENI in the germline V gene. The chain's CDR3 is CASSPMEGTDTQYF. The CDR3 nucleotides read TGTGCCAGCTCACCGATGGAAGGGACAGATACGCAGTATTTT.

V and J are TRBV19 and TRBJ2-2, with 10 bases lining up with TRBD1. This CDR3 region has 15 residues. Losses at the gene ends were 4 bases for V and 4 bases for J; bases not matched to a gene: 3. Germline V gene sequence: CDR1 LNHDA, CDR2 SQIVND (reference sequence). CDR3 residues: CASSTRTGGTGELFF. The CDR3 bases are TGTGCCAGTAGTACGCGGACAGGGGGCACCGGGGAGCTGTTTTTT.

In regard to this clone: The sample has other DNA sequences that encode this CDR3 too. V is TRBV6-5 and J is TRBJ2-5; a possible D gene is TRBD1 (6 bases). V lost 5 bases to trimming and J lost 1 base, with 8 bases between them. The length of the CDR3 is 13 residues. Germline V gene sequence: CDR1 MNHEY, CDR2 SVGAGI. The CDR3 DNA reads as TGTGCCAGCAGTCGGACAGTCCAAGAGACCCAGTACTTC. The encoded protein is CASSRTVQETQYF.

The chain is built from TRBV16 and TRBJ1-2, with D maybe TRBD1 (5 bases). Per germline, CDR1 KGHSY and CDR2 FQNENV. The CDR3 totals 13 residues. V was clipped by 4 bases and J by 8 bases, with 14 bases between them. The CDR3 nucleotides read TGTGCCAGCAGCCCCATCAGGGAGGAAGGCTACACCTTC. Its translation is CASSPIREEGYTF.

The J gene is TRBJ2-2, the V gene TRBV5-1; perhaps TRBD2 as D (5 bases). V lost 5 bases and J lost 3, with 11 bases in between. Germline CDR1 SGHRS, CDR2 YFSETQ. This CDR3 is built from 14 residues. CDR3 DNA sequence: TGCGCCAGCAGTAGAGGGATTGACACCGGGGAGCTGTTTTTT. Amino acids: CASSRGIDTGELFF.